This passage covers 19 T cell receptor beta chains from one sample sequenced in a study of T cell repertoires in cytomegalovirus infection. MiXCR was run by TCRdb on the reads, yielding one entry per CDR3 protein. Here the sample spans fewer than 400,000 distinct CDR3 sequences, roughly 18% being singletons. Specimen: PBMCs. These receptors originate from a human donor in good health (CMV status not recorded). Some clones in this sample may be carry-over from other donors' samples.

In this sample, this clonotype turned up many times. V gene TRBV7-2 combines with J gene TRBJ2-5; D is uncertain. V dropped 5 bases and J dropped 7 bases, with 11 bases sitting between them. The CDR3 spans 12 residues. CDR1 and CDR2 (germline): SGHTA, FQGNSA. The CDR3 region has the DNA TGTGCCAGCAGCCCAACTACGGGGACCCAGTACTTC. This sequence encodes CASSPTTGTQYF. The full variable domain, in which reference TRBV7-2 and TRBJ2-5 provide the parts outside the CDR3, is GAGVSQSPSNKVTEKGKDVELRCDPISGHTALYWYRQSLGQGLEFLIYFQGNSAPDKSGLPSDRFSAERTGGSVSTLTIQRTQQEDSAVYLCASSPTTGTQYFGPGTRLLVL.

This clonotype was observed a handful of times. This rearrangement joins TRBV10-3 to TRBJ2-7; TRBD2 aligns across 8 bases. This CDR3 region has 15 residues. The V gene end was trimmed by 8 bases and the J gene end by 1 base; junction bases not matched to a gene: 10. CDR1 and CDR2 from the germline V gene are ENHRY and SYGVKD. The CDR3 region has the DNA TGTGCCATCCATAACCCAGAGCGGGAGTCCTACGAGCAGTACTTC. Its protein is CAIHNPERESYEQYF.

This clonotype was observed at least ten times. The gene calls are TRBV6-2 or TRBV6-3 and TRBJ1-1; 8 bases are shared with TRBD1. The CDR3 consists of 17 residues. Trimming removed 6 bases from V and 4 bases from J; junction bases left unmatched: 16. CDR1 is MNHEY and CDR2 is SVGEGT in the germline V gene. CDR3 in amino acids: CASRPTRGETGATEAFF. CDR3 nucleotide sequence: TGTGCCAGCAGGCCAACACGAGGAGAGACAGGGGCCACTGAAGCTTTCTTT.

This chain connects TRBV6-1 to TRBJ2-7; D possibly matches TRBD1 or TRBD2 (6 bases each). Germline values: CDR1 MNHNS, CDR2 SASEGT. The CDR3 runs to 15 residues. Deletions cut 6 bases from V and 4 bases from J, with 19 bases between. In nucleotides, the CDR3 is TGTGCCAGCAGACCAGGGGATGCGGAGGGATACGAGCAGTACTTC. Protein: CASRPGDAEGYEQYF.

The chain joins TRBV9 to TRBJ1-3; D gene ambiguous. CDR3 length: 15 amino acids. CDR1 is SGDLS, CDR2 YYNGEE, per germline. V lost 0 bases and J lost 5, with 12 bases in between. The CDR3: CASSVATGRRNTIYF. The CDR3 bases are TGTGCCAGCAGCGTAGCTACGGGGAGGAGAAACACCATATATTTT.

The chain recombines TRBV5-6 with TRBJ2-2, with D maybe TRBD2 (6 bases). The CDR3 has 18 amino acids. V shed 4 bases and J shed 4 bases, with 23 bases lying between them. Germline V gene data show CDR1 as SGHDT and CDR2 as YYEEEE. The CDR3: CASSPPLVRTGVTGELFF. The CDR3 nucleotides read TGTGCCAGCAGCCCCCCCCTAGTTCGGACGGGAGTCACCGGGGAGCTGTTTTTT.

This clonotype has just a few counts. V is TRBV29-1 and J is TRBJ1-1, with 8 bases lining up with TRBD1. There are 13 residues in the CDR3. CDR1 is SQVTM and CDR2 is ANQGSEA in the germline V gene. The junction had 5 bases not matched to a gene; V was cut back by 7 bases and J by 1 base. The CDR3 coding sequence is TGCAGCGCAAGACAGGGGTCGAACACTGAAGCTTTCTTT. Translation: CSARQGSNTEAFF.

This clonotype was picked up many times. The chain is built from TRBV7-6 and TRBJ1-1; TRBD1 is a possible D gene (6 bases). The CDR3 length is 15 residues. Trimming stripped 5 bases from V and 2 bases from J, with 15 bases between. CDR1 is SGHVS, CDR2 FNYEAQ, per germline. The CDR3 spells CASSPRRGRNTEAFF. The CDR3 nucleotides are TGTGCCAGCAGCCCCCGGCGGGGGCGAAACACTGAAGCTTTCTTT.

In this sample, this clonotype turned up many times. The chain links TRBV7-2 to TRBJ2-3, with a tentative D call TRBD2 (5 bases). The V gene lost 1 base and the J gene lost 3 bases, with 11 bases spanning the gap. Germline CDR1 is SGHTA and CDR2 is FQGNSA. This CDR3 comprises 15 residues. Written as DNA, the CDR3 is TGTGCCAGCAGCTTAGGGGCGGGTTTGACAGATACGCAGTATTTT. Translation gives CASSLGAGLTDTQYF. Filled out from reference TRBV7-2 and TRBJ2-3, the complete variable domain reads GAGVSQSPSNKVTEKGKDVELRCDPISGHTALYWYRQSLGQGLEFLIYFQGNSAPDKSGLPSDRFSAERTGGSVSTLTIQRTQQEDSAVYLCASSLGAGLTDTQYFGPGTRLTVL.

This clonotype was picked up many times. The chain uses TRBV19 and TRBJ2-1, with D unresolved. This CDR3 region has 16 residues. CDR1 and CDR2 (germline): LNHDA, SQIVND (reference sequence). V lost 3 bases, J lost 12 bases, and 24 bases lay in between. CDR3 bases: TGTGCCAGTAGTATTGGCTTGACCCTCCCGTATAAAGTGCAGTTCTTC. It encodes CASSIGLTLPYKVQFF.

The V gene is TRBV2, the J gene TRBJ1-3; D ambiguous. This CDR3 contains 12 residues. Trimming removed 0 bases at V and 4 bases at J, with 1 base between. CDR1 is SNHLY and CDR2 is FYNNEI in the germline V gene. The CDR3 DNA is TGTGCCAGCAGTGAAGCAGGAAACACCATATATTTT. Translation: CASSEAGNTIYF.

This clonotype was recorded a few times. The gene calls are TRBV7-8 and TRBJ1-6, with 8 nucleotides matching TRBD1. J was trimmed by 4 bases and V by 4 bases; bases with no gene match: 6. Germline V gene sequence: CDR1 SGHVS, CDR2 FQNEAQ. The CDR3 spans 16 residues. CDR3: CASSSDRVSYNSPLHF. CDR3 nucleotides: TGTGCCAGCAGCTCGGACAGGGTCTCGTATAATTCACCCCTCCACTTT. The variable domain in full, completed from reference TRBV7-8 and TRBJ1-6, reads GAGVSQSPRYKVAKRGQDVALRCDPISGHVSLFWYQQALGQGPEFLTYFQNEAQLDKSGLPSDRFFAERPEGSVSTLKIQRTQQEDSAVYLCASSSDRVSYNSPLHFGNGTRLTVT.

The chain combines TRBV2 with TRBJ2-2, with 9 bases lining up with TRBD1. The junction had 10 bases not matched to a gene; V was cut back by 7 bases and J by 1 base. CDR1 is SNHLY and CDR2 is FYNNEI in the germline V gene. This CDR3 is 17 amino acids long. This chain's CDR3 is CASTQRQGGQNTGELFF. CDR3 nucleotides: TGTGCCAGCACCCAACGACAGGGGGGACAGAACACCGGGGAGCTGTTTTTT.

The table lists this clonotype with many counts. The chain recombines TRBV7-2 with TRBJ2-3, with TRBD2 matching over 11 bases. The germline CDR1 and CDR2 sequences are SGHTA and FQGNSA. This CDR3 is built from 15 residues. V was clipped by 6 bases and J by 6 bases; unmatched bases: 8. The CDR3 is CASRRVAGGQDTQYF. The CDR3 DNA reads as TGTGCCAGCAGGAGAGTAGCGGGGGGGCAGGATACGCAGTATTTT.

The chain is built from TRBV10-3 and TRBJ2-7, with D possibly TRBD1 on 6 matching bases. Trimming stripped 0 bases from V and 2 bases from J, with 11 bases between. CDR3 length: 15 residues. Germline CDR1 and CDR2: ENHRY and SYGVKD. CDR3 DNA: TGTGCCATCAGTGAGTCGACAGGACCTCCCTACGAGCAGTACTTC. Amino acids: CAISESTGPPYEQYF.

The J gene is TRBJ1-5, the V gene TRBV12-5; no clear D. The CDR3 extends over 13 amino acids. Germline CDR1 reads LGHNT; CDR2 reads FRNRAP. V was trimmed by 5 bases and J by 1 base, leaving 6 bases between them. The chain's CDR3 is CASGGGSNQPQHF. CDR3 nucleotides: TGTGCTAGTGGTGGAGGAAGCAATCAGCCCCAGCATTTT. Based on the CDR3 plus reference TRBV12-5 and TRBJ1-5, the full variable domain is DARVTQTPRHKVTEMGQEVTMRCQPILGHNTVFWYRQTMMQGLELLAYFRNRAPLDDSGMPKDRFSAEMPDATLATLKIQPSEPRDSAVYFCASGGGSNQPQHFGDGTRLSIL.

V is TRBV7-2 and J is TRBJ2-7; D call uncertain. In germline, CDR1 is SGHTA, CDR2 FQGNSA. CDR3 length: 14 amino acids. The V and J ends lost 3 bases and 1 base respectively, with 10 bases between them. CDR3 sequence (DNA): TGTGCCAGCAGCTTTTGGACCGAGTCCTACGAGCAGTACTTC. It yields the protein CASSFWTESYEQYF.

This clonotype came up many times. The rearrangement links TRBV4-3 to TRBJ1-4; D not resolved. Trimming left V 0 bases short and J 4 bases short, with 6 bases between. The CDR3 is made up of 14 amino acids. Germline loops: CDR1 LGHNA, CDR2 YSLEER. Here the CDR3 reads CASSQEGFNEKLFF. The CDR3 nucleotides read TGCGCCAGCAGCCAAGAGGGGTTTAATGAAAAACTGTTTTTT.

This clonotype was counted a few times. The rearrangement uses TRBV6-2 or TRBV6-3 and TRBJ2-1, with a possible D match to TRBD2 (6 bases). Between the trimmed V and J ends, which lost 2 bases and 2 bases, there was a span of 16 bases. Per germline, CDR1 MNHEY and CDR2 SVGEGT. The CDR3 has 17 residues. The CDR3 nucleotides are TGTGCCAGCAGTTACATTCCCCGGGACTCAGCCTACAATGAGCAGTTCTTC. Translating gives CASSYIPRDSAYNEQFF.